The 27 T cell receptor beta chains below come from one sample, sequenced in a study of low-dose radiotherapy and immunotherapy resistance in tumors (dated by TCRdb to between 2021 and 2024). This sample's time point label indicates: before trial treatment. TCRdb shows the sequencer as Illumina MiniSeq. To make first-strand cDNA, Superscript III was used along with a set of TRAV- and TRBV-specific primers so that both the TCRalpha and TCRbeta chains were covered. An approximately 20-cycle PCR with Phusion amplified the TCRs, pairing a constant-region primer with the adapter that was attached to the V primers. TCRdb's own reprocessing of the public reads used fastp at Q25 and MiXCR and kept productive beta chains. Rows matching on CDR3 protein sequence are summarized as one entry with the most common DNA and genes. This sample holds approximately 90,000 distinct CDR3 sequences; 9.4% were observed only once. The ten largest make up under 1.1% of the sample.

Material: PBMCs, obtained before treatment. The receptor source for this set is a male donor with prostate cancer.

This clonotype appeared once. One base separates it from a far larger clone, so it is likely a read error. This chain joins TRBV5-4 and TRBJ2-2; D call uncertain. This CDR3 is 16 amino acids long. Germline loops: CDR1 SGHNT, CDR2 YYREEE (reference sequence). The V end lost 7 bases, the J end lost 4 bases, and 20 bases lay between the germline ends. CDR3 sequence reads: CASSPVGPPGTGELFF. The CDR3, as DNA: TGTGCCAGCTCACCAGTAGGGCCGCCGGGCACCGGGGAGCTGTTTTTT.

This clonotype was seen ten or more times. V and J are TRBV19 and TRBJ2-2; perhaps TRBD1 as D (6 bases). Trimming left V 4 bases short and J 5 bases short, with 8 bases between. The CDR3 extends over 13 amino acids. Looked up from germline, CDR1 is LNHDA and CDR2 is SQIVND (reference sequence). This CDR3 is CASSTTGTGELFF. The CDR3 region has the DNA TGTGCCAGTAGTACAACAGGGACCGGGGAGCTGTTTTTT.

This clonotype was seen at least ten times. The chain links TRBV15 to TRBJ2-7; 8 bases align to TRBD1. The V segment lost 2 bases and the J segment 7 bases; nucleotides outside the gene matches: 13. CDR3 length equals 16 residues. Per the germline V gene, CDR1 is LNHNV and CDR2 is YYDKDF (reference sequence). This chain's CDR3 is CATSRPGQGTSGEQYF. The CDR3 DNA follows: TGTGCCACCAGCAGACCCGGACAGGGTACTTCTGGAGAGCAGTACTTC.

Many counts were recorded for this clonotype. V usage is TRBV18 and J usage is TRBJ2-1, with D uncertain. The CDR3 runs 11 residues. Germline lookup yields CDR1 KGHSH and CDR2 LQKENI. V was shortened by 6 bases and J by 2 bases, with 2 bases between the two germline ends. CDR3 DNA sequence: TGTGCCAGCTCTCCCTACAATGAGCAGTTCTTC. It is translated as CASSPYNEQFF.

At least ten counts were recorded for this clonotype. The CDR3 here is CASSQDGLVAAQYF. The CDR3, as DNA: TGTGCCAGCAGCCAAGATGGGCTGGTAGCGGCCCAGTACTTC. The V gene is TRBV3-1, the J gene TRBJ2-5; D perhaps matches TRBD2 (6 bases). The germline gives CDR1 LGHDT, CDR2 YNNKEL (reference sequence). The V end was cut by 0 bases, the J end by 9 bases, with 14 bases between. The CDR3 sequence is 14 residues long.

The sample holds many counts of this clonotype. This chain joins TRBV7-2 and TRBJ2-7; weak D call: TRBD2 (6 bases). Trimming removed 0 bases at V and 3 bases at J, with 9 bases between. The CDR3 is 14 residues long. Germline assignment: CDR1 SGHTA and CDR2 FQGNSA. The CDR3: CASSLAEGRYEQYF. CDR3 in DNA: TGTGCCAGCAGCTTAGCGGAGGGGCGCTACGAGCAGTACTTC.

This clonotype was found many times. This chain uses TRBV28 with TRBJ2-5; 10 nucleotides align to TRBD2. V was pared by 4 bases and J by 1 base, with 6 bases of the junction left unmatched. The V gene's germline CDR1 is MDHEN and CDR2 SYDVKM. This CDR3 spans 16 amino acids. The CDR3: CASSWGGLASQETQYF. The DNA for the CDR3 is TGTGCCAGCAGTTGGGGGGGACTAGCGAGCCAAGAGACCCAGTACTTC.

The J gene is TRBJ1-1, the V gene TRBV27; no firm D call. Looked up from germline, CDR1 is MNHEY and CDR2 is SMNVEV (reference sequence). The CDR3 is 15 residues long. Trimming left V 6 bases short and J 1 base short, with 15 bases between. CDR3 in amino acids: CASRVERASNTEAFF. Here the CDR3 DNA reads TGTGCCAGCAGGGTAGAGAGGGCATCGAACACTGAAGCTTTCTTT.

In its sample, this clonotype was seen a few times. The chain has TRBV5-1 and TRBJ2-5; D not certain. Germline CDR1 SGHRS, CDR2 YFSETQ. The germline V and J ends were trimmed by 0 bases and 1 base, with 10 bases remaining between them. The CDR3 is made up of 15 amino acids. The DNA for the CDR3 is TGCGCCAGCAGCTTGGCCGTGTCCAGCCAAGAGACCCAGTACTTC. Translating gives CASSLAVSSQETQYF.

The CDR3 DNA is TGTGCCAGCAGTCGGAGGGGGCAAGATACGCAGTATTTT. Translating it yields CASSRRGQDTQYF. The chain uses TRBV26 and TRBJ2-3; TRBD1 is taken as the D call from the table, unchecked against the DNA. TRBV26 counts as a pseudogene. The CDR3 has 13 residues.

This clonotype rates as medium-sized. The rearrangement uses TRBV28 and TRBJ2-1; unclear D gene. In germline, CDR1 is MDHEN, CDR2 SYDVKM. V dropped 7 bases and J dropped 9 bases, with 13 bases sitting between them. CDR3 length: 12 amino acids. CDR3 loop: CASNLRLSEQFF. CDR3 coding DNA: TGTGCCAGCAACCTCCGACTGAGTGAGCAGTTCTTC. The full variable domain, completed using reference TRBV28 and TRBJ2-1, is DVKVTQSSRYLVKRTGEKVFLECVQDMDHENMFWYRQDPGLGLRLIYFSYDVKMKEKGDIPEGYSVSREKKERFSLILESASTNQTSMYLCASNLRLSEQFFGPGTRLTVL.

Ten or more counts support this clonotype. The chain is built from TRBV27 and TRBJ2-5, with D uncertain. With 2 bases removed from V and 1 base from J, the gap between germline ends came to 17 bases. The germline CDR1 and CDR2 sequences are MNHEY and SMNVEV (reference sequence). This CDR3 contains 17 residues. CDR3 loop: CASSLGALGRGQETQYF. CDR3 coding DNA: TGTGCCAGCAGTTTAGGAGCCCTCGGGCGAGGCCAAGAGACCCAGTACTTC.

The sample holds many counts of this clonotype. This chain uses TRBV5-4 with TRBJ2-5, with a tentative D call TRBD1 (6 bases). CDR3 length equals 14 residues. Trimming removed 0 bases at V and 4 bases at J, with 10 bases between. Per germline, CDR1 SGHNT and CDR2 YYREEE (reference sequence). The CDR3 spells CASSLATGRETQYF. CDR3 nucleotides: TGTGCCAGCAGCTTGGCCACAGGGCGAGAGACCCAGTACTTC.

This clonotype was recorded at least ten times. The chain uses TRBV12-3 or TRBV12-4 and TRBJ2-7; no reliable D call. This CDR3 has 14 residues. V was shortened by 4 bases and J by 4 bases, with 14 bases between the two germline ends. This CDR3 is CASSSHQFPYEQYF. CDR3 in DNA: TGTGCCAGCAGTTCCCACCAGTTCCCTTACGAGCAGTACTTC.

With respect to this clonotype: It differs at one base from a far larger clone, so likely a read error. The chain has TRBV9 and TRBJ2-7; the match to TRBD2 covers 8 bases. This CDR3 is 15 amino acids long. Germline values: CDR1 SGDLS, CDR2 YYNGEE. The CDR3 here is CASARGGREAYEQYF. The CDR3 bases are TGTGCCAGCGCCCGAGGTGGGCGGGAGGCCTATGAGCAGTACTTC. Complete variable domain (other parts from reference TRBV9 and TRBJ2-7): DSGVTQTPKHLITATGQRVTLRCSPRSGDLSVYWYQQSLDQGLQFLIQYYNGEERAKGNILERFSAQQFPDLHSELNLSSLELGDSALYFCASARGGREAYEQYFGPGTRLTVT.

The sample holds many counts of this clonotype. V usage is TRBV12-3 or TRBV12-4 and J usage is TRBJ2-3, with D unresolved. Trimming cost V 6 bases and J 4 bases, with 14 bases left between them. This CDR3 is built from 14 residues. CDR3 coding DNA: TGTGCCAGCAGCGATGGACGGCAGGCAGATACGCAGTATTTT. This gives the protein CASSDGRQADTQYF.

This clonotype was picked up a small number of times. The genes are TRBV12-3 or TRBV12-4 and TRBJ2-3; 7 nucleotides line up with TRBD2. This CDR3 has 10 amino acids. J lost 11 bases, V lost 8 bases, and 4 bases had no gene match. This chain's CDR3 is CASGLGRQYF. CDR3 in DNA: TGTGCCAGCGGACTAGGGAGGCAGTATTTT.

Many counts were recorded for this clonotype. CDR3 coding DNA: TGTGCCAGCAGTCCAAATATAGGAGGGAGTCAGCCCCAGCATTTT. It encodes CASSPNIGGSQPQHF. V is TRBV27 and J is TRBJ1-5; D uncertain. CDR1 and CDR2 from the germline V gene are MNHEY and SMNVEV (reference sequence). This CDR3 is 15 amino acids long. V was trimmed by 5 bases and J by 6 bases, leaving 17 bases between them.

This clonotype was observed many times. This chain joins TRBV7-7 and TRBJ2-5; D ambiguous. Germline CDR1 reads SSHAT; CDR2 reads FNYEAQ (reference sequence). The CDR3 consists of 13 residues. V shed 2 bases and J shed 5 bases, with 9 bases lying between them. CDR3 sequence reads: CASSLFFGETQYF. The CDR3 DNA sequence: TGTGCCAGCAGCTTATTTTTCGGGGAGACCCAGTACTTC.

The chain has TRBV10-3 and TRBJ1-5, with 7 bases fitting TRBD1. V lost 6 bases, J lost 5 bases, and 10 bases stayed unmatched. The germline V gene encodes CDR1 ENHRY and CDR2 SYGVKD. The CDR3 runs 15 residues. In DNA, the CDR3 is TGTGCCATCAGCGGTCGACAGGGACCCGATCAGCCCCAGCATTTT. It specifies CAISGRQGPDQPQHF.

A note on this clonotype: Only one base separates this from a far larger clonotype, so it likely reflects a read error. The rearrangement links TRBV10-1 to TRBJ2-7, with no clear D. Germline-derived CDR1 and CDR2 are WNHNN and SYGVQD (reference sequence). The CDR3 loop spans 12 amino acids. The DNA of the CDR3 is TGTGCCATACGACTGGATTCCTACGAGCAGAACTTC. Amino acids: CAIRLDSYEQNF.

In its sample, this clonotype was seen a few times. The chain has TRBV4-2 and TRBJ2-1, with 12 nucleotides matching TRBD2. The CDR3 extends over 17 amino acids. Trimming took 2 bases from V and 8 from J; bases not matched to a gene: 10. Germline lookup yields CDR1 LGHNA and CDR2 YNFKEQ. CDR3 nucleotide sequence: TGTGCCAGCAGCCAAACTAGCGGGAGGCCTATTAGCTATGAGCAGTTCTTC. Residues: CASSQTSGRPISYEQFF.

This clonotype was counted at least ten times. DNA for the CDR3: TGTGCCAGCAGCTTAGCATTAGCGGGAGTCGGGGAGCTGTTTTTT. It translates to CASSLALAGVGELFF. The chain uses TRBV7-2 and TRBJ2-2, with 9 bases fitting TRBD2. The junction had 3 bases not matched to a gene; V was cut back by 0 bases and J by 7 bases. The CDR3 totals 15 residues. The germline V gene encodes CDR1 SGHTA and CDR2 FQGNSA. Using reference TRBV7-2 and TRBJ2-2 for the parts outside the CDR3, the full variable domain is GAGVSQSPSNKVTEKGKDVELRCDPISGHTALYWYRQSLGQGLEFLIYFQGNSAPDKSGLPSDRFSAERTGGSVSTLTIQRTQQEDSAVYLCASSLALAGVGELFFGEGSRLTVL.

This clonotype was seen ten or more times. The rearrangement joins TRBV7-3 to TRBJ2-3, with 8 bases matching TRBD2. Looked up from germline, CDR1 is SGHTA and CDR2 is FQGTGA. CDR3 length equals 19 residues. V lost 1 base to trimming and J lost 4 bases; unmatched junction nucleotides: 16. As DNA, the CDR3 is TGTGCCAGCAGCTTAATCGCGTTAGGGGCGGGAGGCTTGGCAGATACGCAGTATTTT. This sequence encodes CASSLIALGAGGLADTQYF.

This clonotype was found many times. The chain employs TRBV12-3 or TRBV12-4 and TRBJ1-2, with a weak D call TRBD1 (5 bases). This CDR3 comprises 13 residues. V dropped 6 bases and J dropped 8 bases, with 16 bases sitting between them. The CDR3 DNA reads as TGTGCCAGCAGGCTTGGAGGGACGGAAGGCTACACCTTC. Translated: CASRLGGTEGYTF.

Ten or more counts support this clonotype. Here the CDR3 reads CASRAIGEQFF. CDR3 nucleotide sequence: TGTGCCAGCAGGGCCATAGGTGAGCAGTTCTTC. The chain couples TRBV28 to TRBJ2-1, with D unresolved. The germline gives CDR1 MDHEN, CDR2 SYDVKM. The ends were cut back, 6 bases at V and 9 bases at J, with 9 bases in the middle. CDR3 length equals 11 residues. The complete variable domain, with remaining parts taken from reference TRBV28 and TRBJ2-1, reads DVKVTQSSRYLVKRTGEKVFLECVQDMDHENMFWYRQDPGLGLRLIYFSYDVKMKEKGDIPEGYSVSREKKERFSLILESASTNQTSMYLCASRAIGEQFFGPGTRLTVL.

This clonotype was seen more than once but under ten times. The chain couples TRBV10-3 to TRBJ1-2; TRBD1 agrees at 9 bases. The V gene end was trimmed by 2 bases and the J gene end by 4 bases; junction bases not matched to a gene: 5. Germline V gene lookup returns CDR1 ENHRY and CDR2 SYGVKD. The CDR3 consists of 15 residues. The CDR3 loop reads CAISEPDRGSYGYTF. DNA for the CDR3: TGTGCCATCAGTGAGCCGGACAGGGGTAGCTATGGCTACACCTTC.